Each of the 27 T cell receptor beta chains below was sequenced from the same sample in a study of blood T cell repertoires in COVID-19. Profiling relied on immunoSEQ multiplex PCR, and the TCRdb table lists in-frame clones only, not all of them. In the table there are roughly 120,000 clones, 86% of which are singletons. The sample comprised peripheral blood. The receptors here all came from a human donor in a cohort sampled during active COVID-19.

The chain employs TRBV11-2 and TRBJ2-2; D call uncertain. CDR3 length equals 14 residues. Trimming stripped 1 base from V and 7 bases from J, with 10 bases between. CDR1 is SGHAT, CDR2 FQNNGV, per germline. CDR3 protein: CASSLGPGGGELFF. In DNA, the CDR3 is TGTGCCAGCAGCTTAGGCCCGGGTGGCGGGGAGCTGTTTTTT. The whole variable domain, remainder taken from reference TRBV11-2 and TRBJ2-2, is EAGVAQSPRYKIIEKRQSVAFWCNPISGHATLYWYQQILGQGPKLLIQFQNNGVVDDSQLPKDRFSAERLKGVDSTLKIQPAKLEDSAVYLCASSLGPGGGELFFGEGSRLTVL.

V usage is TRBV7-3 and J usage is TRBJ2-1; 8 bases line up with TRBD2. The germline gives CDR1 SGHTA, CDR2 FQGTGA. V lost 10 bases, J lost 2 bases, and 7 bases stayed unmatched. The CDR3 has 14 residues. The CDR3 DNA is TGTGCCACCGCCGGGGGGGGGCCCTACAATGAGCAGTTCTTC. This codes for CATAGGGPYNEQFF.

The V gene is TRBV6-5, the J gene TRBJ1-5; 7 bases fit TRBD1. The CDR3 contains 14 residues. CDR1 and CDR2 from the germline V gene are MNHEY and SVGAGI. V lost 4 bases to trimming and J lost 7 bases; unmatched junction nucleotides: 7. This CDR3 reads CASSSGGGGQPQHF. The CDR3 bases are TGTGCCAGCAGTTCAGGAGGGGGCGGGCAGCCCCAGCATTTT.

The chain combines TRBV5-1 with TRBJ2-5, with D tentatively TRBD2 (6 bases). CDR1 is SGHRS and CDR2 is YFSETQ in the germline V gene. The CDR3 covers 15 residues. V lost 4 bases and J 4 bases, leaving 17 bases between the germline ends. The CDR3 loop is CASSPPRGLGETQYF. The CDR3 DNA reads TGCGCCAGCAGCCCCCCGCGGGGTTTAGGAGAGACCCAGTACTTC.

This clone is a singleton in its sample. The CDR3 DNA reads as TGCGCCAGCAGCCTTGCCTGGCGGTTCTCCTACAATGAGCAGTTCTTC. Translated: CASSLAWRFSYNEQFF. This chain uses TRBV5-1 with TRBJ2-1; D is undetermined. This CDR3 contains 16 residues. CDR1 is SGHRS, CDR2 YFSETQ, per germline. Trimming shortened V by 4 bases and J by 0 bases, and 14 bases separated the two germline ends.

The V and J genes are TRBV7-9 and TRBJ1-6; TRBD1 matches at 7 bases. V gave up 5 bases and J gave up 3 bases; unmatched junction bases: 7. The CDR3 has 16 amino acids. The germline gives CDR1 SEHNR, CDR2 FQNEAQ (reference sequence). The CDR3 here is CASSQDRTIYNSPLHF. The CDR3 DNA reads as TGTGCCAGCAGCCAGGACAGGACGATCTATAATTCACCCCTCCACTTT.

The gene calls are TRBV5-8 and TRBJ2-1; 11 bases are a match to TRBD2. The CDR3 sequence is 16 residues long. From germline, CDR1 is SGHTS and CDR2 YDEGEE. The trim removed 4 bases at V and 3 bases at J, leaving 6 bases unmatched. In DNA, the CDR3 is TGTGCCAGCAGCCCAGGGACTAGCGGATTCTACAATGAGCAGTTCTTC. The encoded protein is CASSPGTSGFYNEQFF.

In DNA, the CDR3 is TGTGCCAGCAGGACGCTTGGGGCAGGGGCCACTAACACTGAAGCTTTCTTT. It is translated as CASRTLGAGATNTEAFF. The chain links TRBV28 to TRBJ1-1; perhaps TRBD1 as D (6 bases). CDR3 size: 17 residues. Germline loops: CDR1 MDHEN, CDR2 SYDVKM. Deletions cut 6 bases from V and 2 bases from J, with 22 bases between. The variable domain in full, with the rest retrieved from reference TRBV28 and TRBJ1-1, is DVKVTQSSRYLVKRTGEKVFLECVQDMDHENMFWYRQDPGLGLRLIYFSYDVKMKEKGDIPEGYSVSREKKERFSLILESASTNQTSMYLCASRTLGAGATNTEAFFGQGTRLTVV.

This sequence joins TRBV24-1 and TRBJ2-3, with 10 nucleotides matching TRBD1. The germline gives CDR1 KGHDR, CDR2 SFDVKD. J gave up 3 bases and V 8 bases, and 4 bases lay outside the gene matches. The CDR3 consists of 14 residues. CDR3 region: CATKGTGVTDTQYF. For the CDR3, the DNA is TGTGCCACCAAGGGGACAGGGGTTACAGATACGCAGTATTTT.

The rearrangement links TRBV6-4 to TRBJ1-2; 8 nucleotides match TRBD1. From germline, CDR1 is MRHNA and CDR2 SNTAGT. The trim removed 5 bases at V and 7 bases at J, leaving 6 bases unmatched. The CDR3 is 13 amino acids. CDR3 nucleotides: TGTGCCAGCAGTCCGGACAGGGTGGGTGGCTACACCTTC. It specifies CASSPDRVGGYTF.

The chain joins TRBV5-1 to TRBJ2-7; 11 positions match TRBD1. Germline V gene lookup returns CDR1 SGHRS and CDR2 YFSETQ. The CDR3 covers 15 residues. V trimming: 0 bases; J trimming: 6 bases; junction bases outside the gene matches: 5. DNA of the CDR3: TGCGCCAGCAGCTTGGCCGGGACAGGGGGGTCCGAGCAGTACTTC. Its protein is CASSLAGTGGSEQYF.

In nucleotides, the CDR3 is TGTGCCAGCACCTCGGGGGGTTGGGAAGCCAAAAACATTCAGTACTTC. It yields the protein CASTSGGWEAKNIQYF. The chain employs TRBV2 and TRBJ2-4; 7 bases are a match to TRBD2. The CDR3 is 16 residues long. The trim removed 7 bases at V and 0 bases at J, leaving 9 bases unmatched. Per the germline V gene, CDR1 is SNHLY and CDR2 is FYNNEI.

The DNA for the CDR3 is TGTGCCATCAGTAGACAGGGCGATGAGCAGTTCTTC. Protein product: CAISRQGDEQFF. The chain recombines TRBV10-3 with TRBJ2-1; 7 nucleotides align to TRBD1. V gave up 5 bases and J gave up 8 bases; unmatched junction bases: 3. The CDR3 sequence is 12 residues long. Germline V CDR1 and CDR2: ENHRY, SYGVKD.

The rearrangement joins TRBV27 to TRBJ2-7; 7 bases fit TRBD1. V lost 5 bases to trimming and J lost 3 bases; unmatched junction nucleotides: 7. The CDR3 extends over 14 amino acids. CDR1 and CDR2 (germline): MNHEY, SMNVEV (reference sequence). The CDR3 DNA is TGTGCCAGCAGTCTAGGACAGGCTAGCTACGAGCAGTACTTC. Protein: CASSLGQASYEQYF.

The V gene is TRBV28, the J gene TRBJ2-7, with 8 bases matching TRBD2. CDR3 size: 15 residues. The germline V gene has CDR1 MDHEN and CDR2 SYDVKM. V dropped 6 bases and J dropped 3; count of bases not matched to a gene: 10. The CDR3 sequence is CASSHSIGGGYEQYF. The CDR3 bases are TGTGCCAGCAGCCATAGTATCGGGGGGGGCTACGAGCAGTACTTC.

This chain uses TRBV7-2 with TRBJ2-5; no clear D gene. The CDR3 extends over 13 amino acids. Trimming removed 3 bases at V and 5 bases at J, with 10 bases between. Germline assignment: CDR1 SGHTA and CDR2 FQGNSA. The CDR3, as DNA: TGTGCCAGCAGCTTCAGTATCTGGGAGACCCAGTACTTC. It yields the protein CASSFSIWETQYF.

The chain has TRBV24-1 and TRBJ2-7; 9 nucleotides match TRBD1. CDR1 is KGHDR, CDR2 SFDVKD, per germline. The V and J ends lost 5 bases and 2 bases, in that order; junction bases with no gene match: 6. The CDR3 runs 15 residues. The chain's CDR3 is CATSGGQGSTYEQYF. The DNA for the CDR3 is TGTGCCACCAGTGGGGGACAGGGAAGCACCTACGAGCAGTACTTC.

The chain has TRBV11-2 and TRBJ1-6; D unclear. The CDR3 length is 13 residues. Trimming took off 7 bases at V and 7 bases at J, with 11 bases between the two ends. Germline CDR1 SGHAT, CDR2 FQNNGV. CDR3 DNA: TGTGCCAGCACCTTCTCCTTAAATTCACCCCTCCACTTT. This gives the protein CASTFSLNSPLHF.

The chain joins TRBV9 to TRBJ1-2; D is unclear. CDR1 is SGDLS, CDR2 YYNGEE, per germline. Trimming took off 0 bases at V and 8 bases at J, with 11 bases between the two ends. This CDR3 has 13 amino acids. This CDR3 is CASSVERSGGYTF. Written as DNA, the CDR3 is TGTGCCAGCAGCGTAGAGAGGTCTGGCGGCTACACCTTC.

V gene TRBV4-1 combines with J gene TRBJ1-1; D is unresolved. Germline lookup yields CDR1 MGHRA and CDR2 YSYEKL. V shed 1 base and J shed 5 bases, with 8 bases lying between them. The CDR3 runs 13 residues. The CDR3 sequence is CASSQVGGTEAFF. The CDR3 nucleotides read TGCGCCAGCAGCCAAGTAGGAGGGACTGAAGCTTTCTTT.

A few counts support this clone. This chain joins TRBV6-6 and TRBJ1-1; D is perhaps TRBD1 (5 bases). This CDR3 spans 13 amino acids. The V end was cut by 6 bases, the J end by 1 base, with 9 bases between. Germline CDR1 MNHNY, CDR2 SVGAGI (reference sequence). The CDR3 sequence is CASRNQGNTEAFF. The CDR3 region has the DNA TGTGCCAGCAGAAACCAGGGGAACACTGAAGCTTTCTTT.

The rearrangement joins TRBV9 to TRBJ2-5; 8 bases map to TRBD2. The germline CDR1 and CDR2 sequences are SGDLS and YYNGEE. The CDR3 sequence is 16 residues long. J gave up 6 bases and V 0 bases, and 10 bases lay outside the gene matches. The CDR3 loop reads CASSVEVWREEKTQYF. The CDR3 coding sequence is TGTGCCAGCAGCGTAGAGGTTTGGCGGGAGGAGAAGACCCAGTACTTC. Full variable domain (remainder filled in from reference TRBV9 and TRBJ2-5): DSGVTQTPKHLITATGQRVTLRCSPRSGDLSVYWYQQSLDQGLQFLIQYYNGEERAKGNILERFSAQQFPDLHSELNLSSLELGDSALYFCASSVEVWREEKTQYFGPGTRLLVL.

The chain has TRBV5-1 and TRBJ1-2; D is uncertain. V shed 3 bases and J shed 7 bases, with 22 bases lying between them. The CDR3 is 16 residues long. Germline V gene data show CDR1 as SGHRS and CDR2 as YFSETQ. CDR3 loop: CASSSLSEGRSVGYTF. In DNA form, the CDR3 reads TGCGCCAGCAGCTCTCTATCCGAGGGTAGGAGCGTTGGCTACACCTTC.

This sequence joins TRBV7-2 and TRBJ2-3, with 7 positions matching TRBD2. With 0 bases clipped from V and 0 bases from J, the junction kept 9 bases outside the gene matches. CDR3 size: 18 residues. Germline values: CDR1 SGHTA, CDR2 FQGNSA. This CDR3 is CASSLALASGTSTDTQYF. CDR3 nucleotides: TGTGCCAGCAGCTTAGCGCTGGCTAGCGGAACTAGCACAGATACGCAGTATTTT.

The rearrangement joins TRBV2 to TRBJ1-2; weak D call: TRBD1 (5 bases). The CDR3 consists of 14 residues. CDR1 and CDR2 from the germline V gene are SNHLY and FYNNEI. Trimming stripped 4 bases from V and 4 bases from J, with 13 bases between. The CDR3 coding sequence is TGTGCCAGCAGTGTCGAGACAGCCCGCTATGGCTACACCTTC. Amino acids: CASSVETARYGYTF.

This chain uses TRBV6-6 with TRBJ1-1; tentatively, D is TRBD1 (5 bases). CDR1 is MNHNY and CDR2 is SVGAGI in the germline V gene (reference sequence). This CDR3 is built from 13 residues. Trimming took off 0 bases at V and 11 bases at J, with 13 bases between the two ends. Here the CDR3 DNA reads TGTGCCAGCAGTTACTCGACTCAGGGTGAGGCTTTCTTT. This translates into CASSYSTQGEAFF.

This clone occurred once. As DNA, the CDR3 is TGTGCCAGCAGATTGCGGGAGGTCGGGGAGCTGTTTTTT. Translation: CASRLREVGELFF. The V call is TRBV12-3 or TRBV12-4, the J call TRBJ2-2; 8 bases are a match to TRBD2. The CDR3 length is 13 residues. V shed 6 bases, J shed 7 bases, and the junction held 4 bases outside the gene matches.